The clone carrying this TCR beta chain was counted once. As yet, its antigen is unknown. Once obtained from cultured CD4+ T cells, the DNA was sequenced using the Oncomine TCR Beta short-read assay. TCRdb recomputed calls from the PCR reads with MiXCR, one row per CDR3 protein. The sample carries about 9,900 distinct CDR3 sequences, about 51% recorded once. The treatment denotes: roughly 11-day PBMC culture with coronavirus spike peptide pools or control peptides (ViraFEST assay). V was cut by 5 bases and J by 5 bases, with 19 bases left in between. The CDR3 covers 15 residues. Germline CDR1 and CDR2: SGHNT and YENEEA. The sample belongs to a study of vaccination and CD4 T cells after COVID-19. Study conclusions and caveats: The median SARS-CoV-2-reactive clonotype number increased from roughly 21 to 40, without statistical significance.

The sequenced material came from CD4+ T cells from blood, cultured in vitro. The rearrangement joins TRBV11-3 to TRBJ2-7; a weak D match, TRBD1 (6 bases). This sequence was found in a human donor who had recovered from COVID-19. CDR3 residues: CASSLLTGSYHEQYF. The CDR3 nucleotides read TGTGCCAGCAGCCTACTGACAGGATCCTACCACGAGCAGTACTTC.